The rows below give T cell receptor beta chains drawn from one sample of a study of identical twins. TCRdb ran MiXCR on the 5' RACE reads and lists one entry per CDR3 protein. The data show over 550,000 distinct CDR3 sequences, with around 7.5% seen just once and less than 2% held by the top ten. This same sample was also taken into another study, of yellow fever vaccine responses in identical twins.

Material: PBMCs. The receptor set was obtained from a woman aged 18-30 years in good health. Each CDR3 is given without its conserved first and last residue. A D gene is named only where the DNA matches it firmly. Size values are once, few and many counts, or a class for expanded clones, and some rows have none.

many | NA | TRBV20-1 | SAHSSGANVLT
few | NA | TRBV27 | ASSLRGGRGAF
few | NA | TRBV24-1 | ATSDSDTNYGYT
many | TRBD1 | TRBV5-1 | ASSLVGQQETQY
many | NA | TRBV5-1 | ASSLAGEMDTEAF
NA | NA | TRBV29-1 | SVEDLTSSYEQY
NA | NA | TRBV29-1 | SVDWRDEQF
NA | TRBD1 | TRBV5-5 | ASSLTGAGRTEAF
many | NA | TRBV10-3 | AAQRESTDTQY
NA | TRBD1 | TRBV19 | ASRRTGGNNEQF
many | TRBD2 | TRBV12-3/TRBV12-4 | ASNLAGLTDTQY
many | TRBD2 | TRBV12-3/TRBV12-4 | ASTLQSGGAGNEQF
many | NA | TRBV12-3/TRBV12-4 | ATAQGRGRSDTQY
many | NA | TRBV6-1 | ASSARGNNQPQH
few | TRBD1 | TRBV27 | ASSLSTYYRGPGELF
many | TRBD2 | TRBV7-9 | ASSPSGGAVEQF
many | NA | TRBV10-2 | ASSERGELF
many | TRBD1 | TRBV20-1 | SASGTASNEQF
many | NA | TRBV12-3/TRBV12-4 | ASSIGGSTDTQY
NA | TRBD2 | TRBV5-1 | ASSLMTSGVDTQY
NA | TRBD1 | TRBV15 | ATSIGQGNSGANVLT
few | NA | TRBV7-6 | ASSLDYLRNEQF